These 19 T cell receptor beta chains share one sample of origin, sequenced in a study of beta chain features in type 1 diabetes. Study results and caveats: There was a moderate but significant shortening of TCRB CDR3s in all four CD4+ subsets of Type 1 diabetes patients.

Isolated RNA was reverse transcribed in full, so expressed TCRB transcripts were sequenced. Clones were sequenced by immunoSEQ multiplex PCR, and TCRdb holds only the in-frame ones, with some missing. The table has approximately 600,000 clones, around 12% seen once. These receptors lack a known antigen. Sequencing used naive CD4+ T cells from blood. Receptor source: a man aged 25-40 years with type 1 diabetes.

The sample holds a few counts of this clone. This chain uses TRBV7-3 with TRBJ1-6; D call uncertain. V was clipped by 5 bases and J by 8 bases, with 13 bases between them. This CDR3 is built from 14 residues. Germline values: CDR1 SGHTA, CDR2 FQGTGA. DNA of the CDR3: TGTGCCAGCAGCCCCGGGAGTTCGGATTCACCCCTCCACTTT. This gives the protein CASSPGSSDSPLHF. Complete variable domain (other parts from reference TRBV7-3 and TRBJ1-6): GAGVSQTPSNKVTEKGKYVELRCDPISGHTALYWYRQSLGQGPEFLIYFQGTGAADDSGLPNDRFFAVRPEGSVSTLKIQRTERGDSAVYLCASSPGSSDSPLHFGNGTRLTVT.

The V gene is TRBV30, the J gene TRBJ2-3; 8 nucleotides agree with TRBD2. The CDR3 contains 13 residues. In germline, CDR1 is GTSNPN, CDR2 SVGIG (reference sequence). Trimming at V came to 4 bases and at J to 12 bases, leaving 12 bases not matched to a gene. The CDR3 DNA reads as TGTGCCTGGACGCGAGCGGGGGCCCCCAACCAGTATTTT. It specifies CAWTRAGAPNQYF.

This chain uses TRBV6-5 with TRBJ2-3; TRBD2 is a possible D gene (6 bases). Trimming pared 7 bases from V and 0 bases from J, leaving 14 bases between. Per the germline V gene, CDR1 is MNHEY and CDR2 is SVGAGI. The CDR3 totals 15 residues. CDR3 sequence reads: CASTKMGTSTDTQYF. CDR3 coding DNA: TGTGCCAGCACCAAAATGGGGACTAGCACAGATACGCAGTATTTT.

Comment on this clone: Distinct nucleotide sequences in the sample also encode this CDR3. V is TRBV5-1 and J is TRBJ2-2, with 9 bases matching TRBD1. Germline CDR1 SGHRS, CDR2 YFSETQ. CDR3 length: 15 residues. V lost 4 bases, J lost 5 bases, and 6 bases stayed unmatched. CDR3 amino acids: CASSPGQGNTGELFF. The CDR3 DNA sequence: TGCGCCAGCAGCCCGGGACAGGGTAATACCGGGGAGCTGTTTTTT.

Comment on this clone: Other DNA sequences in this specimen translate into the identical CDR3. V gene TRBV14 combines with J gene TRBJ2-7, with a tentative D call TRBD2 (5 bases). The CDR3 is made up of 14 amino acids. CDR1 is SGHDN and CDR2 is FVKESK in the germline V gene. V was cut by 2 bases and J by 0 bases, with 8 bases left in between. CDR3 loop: CASSQTGSSYEQYF. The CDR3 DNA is TGTGCCAGCAGCCAAACGGGGTCCTCCTACGAGCAGTACTTC. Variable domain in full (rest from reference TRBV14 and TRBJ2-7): EAGVTQFPSHSVIEKGQTVTLRCDPISGHDNLYWYRRVMGKEIKFLLHFVKESKQDESGMPNNRFLAERTGGTYSTLKVQPAELEDSGVYFCASSQTGSSYEQYFGPGTRLTVT.

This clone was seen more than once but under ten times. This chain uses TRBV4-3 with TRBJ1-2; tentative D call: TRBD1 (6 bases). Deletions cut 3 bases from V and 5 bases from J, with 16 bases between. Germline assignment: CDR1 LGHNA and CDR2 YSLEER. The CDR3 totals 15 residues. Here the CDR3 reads CASSQGYRVLYGYTF. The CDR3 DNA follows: TGCGCCAGCAGCCAGGGATACAGGGTCCTTTATGGCTACACCTTC.

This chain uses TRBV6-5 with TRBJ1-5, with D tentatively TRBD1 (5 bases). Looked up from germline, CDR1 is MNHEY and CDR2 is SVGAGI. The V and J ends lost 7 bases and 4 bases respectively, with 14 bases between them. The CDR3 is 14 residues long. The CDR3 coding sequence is TGTGCCAGCACACGGAGTAGGGGAAATCAGCCCCAGCATTTT. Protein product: CASTRSRGNQPQHF.

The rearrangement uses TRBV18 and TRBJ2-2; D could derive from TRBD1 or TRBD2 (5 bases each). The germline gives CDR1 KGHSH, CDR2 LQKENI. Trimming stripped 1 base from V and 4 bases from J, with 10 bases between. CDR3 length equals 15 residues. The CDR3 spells CASSPQLGTTGELFF. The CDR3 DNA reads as TGTGCCAGCTCACCACAACTAGGGACCACCGGGGAGCTGTTTTTT.

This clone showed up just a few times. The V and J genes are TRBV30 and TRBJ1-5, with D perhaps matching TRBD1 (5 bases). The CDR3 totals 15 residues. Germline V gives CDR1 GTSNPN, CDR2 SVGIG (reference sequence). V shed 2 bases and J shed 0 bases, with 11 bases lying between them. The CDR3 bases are TGTGCCTGGAGTATGGGGGGGTATAGCAATCAGCCCCAGCATTTT. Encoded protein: CAWSMGGYSNQPQHF.

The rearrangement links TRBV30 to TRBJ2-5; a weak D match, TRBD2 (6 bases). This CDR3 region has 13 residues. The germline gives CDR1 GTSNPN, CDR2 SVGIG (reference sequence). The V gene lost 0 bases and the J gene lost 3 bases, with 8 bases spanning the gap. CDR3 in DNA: TGTGCCTGGAGTGTAGGCGGGGAAGAGACCCAGTACTTC. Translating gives CAWSVGGEETQYF.

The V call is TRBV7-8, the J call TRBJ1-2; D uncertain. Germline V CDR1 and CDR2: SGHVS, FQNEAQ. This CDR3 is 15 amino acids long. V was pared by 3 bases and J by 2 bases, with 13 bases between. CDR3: CASSLRTGSNYGYTF. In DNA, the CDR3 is TGTGCCAGCAGCTTGAGAACCGGGAGCAACTATGGCTACACCTTC.

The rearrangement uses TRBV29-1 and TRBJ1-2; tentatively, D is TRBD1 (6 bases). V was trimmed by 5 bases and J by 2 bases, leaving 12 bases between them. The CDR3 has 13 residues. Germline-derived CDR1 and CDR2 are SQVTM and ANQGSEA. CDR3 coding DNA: TGCAGCGTTTACCCAACAGGGAACTATGGCTACACCTTC. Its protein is CSVYPTGNYGYTF.

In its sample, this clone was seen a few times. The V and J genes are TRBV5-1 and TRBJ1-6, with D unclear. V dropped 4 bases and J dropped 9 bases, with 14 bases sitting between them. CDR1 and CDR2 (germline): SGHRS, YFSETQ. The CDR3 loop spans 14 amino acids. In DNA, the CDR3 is TGCGCCAGCAGCCCGGCGAAGTCCCCTTCACCCCTCCACTTT. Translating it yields CASSPAKSPSPLHF.

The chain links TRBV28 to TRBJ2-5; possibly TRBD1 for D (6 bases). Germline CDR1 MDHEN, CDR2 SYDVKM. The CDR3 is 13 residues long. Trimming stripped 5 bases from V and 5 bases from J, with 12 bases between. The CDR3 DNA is TGTGCCAGCAGTACAGGGATGAGGGAGACCCAGTACTTC. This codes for CASSTGMRETQYF.

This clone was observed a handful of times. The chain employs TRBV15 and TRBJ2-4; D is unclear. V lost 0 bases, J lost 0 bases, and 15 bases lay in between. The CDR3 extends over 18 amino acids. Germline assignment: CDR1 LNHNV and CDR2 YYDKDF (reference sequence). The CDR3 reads CATSRERAHDLAKNIQYF. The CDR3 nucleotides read TGTGCCACCAGCAGAGAAAGGGCGCACGACTTAGCCAAAAACATTCAGTACTTC.

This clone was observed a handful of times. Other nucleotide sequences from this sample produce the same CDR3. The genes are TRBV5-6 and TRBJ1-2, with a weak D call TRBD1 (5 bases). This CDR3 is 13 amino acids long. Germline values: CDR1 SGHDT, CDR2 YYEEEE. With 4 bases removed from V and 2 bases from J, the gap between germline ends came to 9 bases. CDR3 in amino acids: CASSPGFNYGYTF. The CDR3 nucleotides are TGTGCCAGCAGCCCAGGGTTCAACTATGGCTACACCTTC.

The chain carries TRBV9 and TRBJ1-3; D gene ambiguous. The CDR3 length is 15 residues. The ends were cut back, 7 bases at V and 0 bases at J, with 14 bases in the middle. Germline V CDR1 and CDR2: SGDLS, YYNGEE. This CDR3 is CASSRVPSSGNTIYF. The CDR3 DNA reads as TGTGCCAGCTCTAGGGTTCCGAGCTCTGGAAACACCATATATTTT.

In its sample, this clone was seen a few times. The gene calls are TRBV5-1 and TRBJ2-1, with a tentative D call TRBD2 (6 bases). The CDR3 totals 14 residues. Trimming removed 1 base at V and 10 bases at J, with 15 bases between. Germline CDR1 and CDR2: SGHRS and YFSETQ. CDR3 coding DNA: TGCGCCAGCAGCTTGAGTTCCCCGGGGGACGAGCAGTTCTTC. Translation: CASSLSSPGDEQFF.

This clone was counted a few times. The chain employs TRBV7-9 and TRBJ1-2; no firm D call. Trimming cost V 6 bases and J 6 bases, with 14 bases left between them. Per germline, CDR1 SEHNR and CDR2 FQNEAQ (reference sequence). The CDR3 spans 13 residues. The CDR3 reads CASRNGEEDGYTF. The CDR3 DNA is TGTGCCAGCAGAAACGGGGAGGAGGATGGCTACACCTTC. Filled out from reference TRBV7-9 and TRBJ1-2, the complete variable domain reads DTGVSQNPRHKITKRGQNVTFRCDPISEHNRLYWYRQTLGQGPEFLTYFQNEAQLEKSRLLSDRFSAERPKGSFSTLEIQRTEQGDSAMYLCASRNGEEDGYTFGSGTRLTVV.